The T cell receptor beta chain described here comes from a study of CD8+CD57+ T cells in acquired aplastic anemia. Study background: On average, sorted CD4+ and CD8+ cells gave around 3 ug of DNA. Points from the study as a whole: In CD8+ cells, Simpson's diversity showed no significant difference between patients and controls.

This clonotype was counted at least ten times. Its cognate antigen is unknown. CDR3 and TCR beta VDJ profiling relied on a genomic DNA template. In TCRdb, the reads were re-called with MiXCR into one record per CDR3 protein. The repertoire has about 160,000 distinct CDR3 sequences, 35% to 55% of them found once; the top ten carry about 1.1%. From germline, CDR1 is KGHDR and CDR2 SFDVKD. After removal of 3 bases from V and 0 bases from J, the junction contained 3 bases not matched to a gene. This CDR3 is 16 amino acids long. Sequences were obtained from sorted CD4+, CD8+, or CD8+CD57+ T cells (not recorded which) from PBMCs. The chain is built from TRBV24-1 and TRBJ2-2; 7 positions agree with TRBD1. This clonotype originated in a human donor in good health. CDR3 nucleotide sequence: TGTGCCACCAGTGATAGACAGGGTACGAACACCGGGGAGCTGTTTTTT. Protein sequence: CATSDRQGTNTGELFF.